This is a list of T cell receptor beta chains from one sample in a study of graft-versus-host responses after intestinal transplantation. Antigen specificity for these receptors is unknown. Clones were sequenced by immunoSEQ multiplex PCR, and TCRdb holds only the in-frame ones, with some missing. The sample holds roughly 100,000 clones, just under 95% seen once. Sample: unstimulated CD8+ T cells sorted from spleen or lymph node cells, taken before transplant. All receptors derive from a human donor who was the organ donor for an intestinal transplant. CDR3s leave out the opening cysteine and the closing phenylalanine or tryptophan.

V gene,J gene,CDR3 length,CDR3 protein
TRBV7-9,TRBJ2-1,14,ASSLGPAGPYNEQF
TRBV4-1,TRBJ2-7,12,ASSHLTRSYEQY
TRBV13,TRBJ2-1,13,ASSLVGLAGDEQF
TRBV11-2,TRBJ1-1,12,ASSQTTGQGEAF
TRBV20-1,TRBJ2-5,9,SARKGGTQY
TRBV5-1,TRBJ2-7,13,ASSLEASGTYEQY
TRBV30,TRBJ2-1,13,AWSGGSGTNNEQF
TRBV5-1,TRBJ1-1,11,ASSSGPNTEAF
TRBV5-1,TRBJ2-1,15,ASTSGRSGPPYNEQF
TRBV6-5,TRBJ1-5,11,ASSSYTDQPQH
TRBV2,TRBJ1-1,12,ASSTFDRVAEAF
TRBV4-1,TRBJ2-7,14,ASSHFGTGPTYEQY
TRBV11-3,TRBJ1-2,12,ASSRRGANYGYT
TRBV28,TRBJ2-7,10,ASGQGMNEQY
TRBV13,TRBJ2-7,14,ASSPSGTSGGYEQY
TRBV6-5,TRBJ2-7,13,ASSYGGGLSYEQY
TRBV7-9,TRBJ2-5,15,ASSSPIRDRGLETQY
TRBV6-6,TRBJ1-2,10,ASRYRDRGYT
TRBV11-2,TRBJ2-2,15,ASSLVHRDRGPGELF
TRBV19,TRBJ2-7,12,ASSITNPPVEQY
TRBV6-5,TRBJ2-3,11,ASSTRVTDTQY
TRBV2,TRBJ2-7,13,ASSDGLAETYEQY
TRBV5-1,TRBJ2-7,12,ASSLVRASYEQY
TRBV6-1,TRBJ2-3,13,ASIHSGPGTDTQY
TRBV7-9,TRBJ2-3,16,ASSEELAGRPSTDTQY
TRBV30,TRBJ2-5,14,AWSVLRQGRGETQY
TRBV7-6,TRBJ1-1,10,ASSSGWTDAF
TRBV6-5,TRBJ1-1,12,ASSDGQGNTEAF
TRBV28,TRBJ2-7,10,ASSRNAYEQY
TRBV13,TRBJ1-2,10,ASSPGEYGYT
TRBV29-1,TRBJ2-1,14,SVDGSRQESYNEQF
TRBV11-2,TRBJ1-1,12,ASSLRPGYTEAF
TRBV4-1,TRBJ2-3,12,ASSQVDYRDTQY
TRBV6-6,TRBJ1-5,14,ASSYHSGHRNQPQH
TRBV14,TRBJ1-1,11,ASSRQGNTEAF
TRBV7-6,TRBJ1-1,11,ASSLGGHQGTF
TRBV30,TRBJ1-2,11,ASTGLGGYGYT
TRBV5-1,TRBJ1-2,15,ASSESPGTGSMDGYT
TRBV28,TRBJ2-1,11,ASSFGFSGEQF
TRBV9,TRBJ2-2,10,ASSVAGGELF
TRBV25-1,TRBJ2-1,12,ASSPAGDYNEQF
TRBV7-6,TRBJ2-1,12,ASSGGLAGDEQF
TRBV7-6,-,13,ASSSNSGSHYEQY
TRBV29-1,TRBJ1-1,15,SVQTWGTGFPNTEAF
TRBV10-3,TRBJ2-7,13,AIKNGTGVSYEQY